One and the same sample provided the 13 T cell receptor beta chains below, sequenced in a study of breast tumors, draining lymph nodes, adjacent tissues. In TCRdb, the multiplex PCR reads were re-called with MiXCR into one record per CDR3 protein. The sample lists approximately 100,000 distinct CDR3 sequences, around 20% occurring once. The lymph nodes were axillary draining lymph nodes from breast cancer patients. The sample comprised axillary lymph node tissue. Receptor source: a female donor with breast cancer. Some clones in this sample may be carry-over from other donors' samples.

The rearrangement joins TRBV7-2 to TRBJ2-7, with a tentative D call TRBD2 (7 bases). Germline V gives CDR1 SGHTA, CDR2 FQGNSA. V shed 2 bases and J shed 7 bases, with 15 bases lying between them. The CDR3 has 14 residues. CDR3 amino acids: CASSLNRGGGEQYF. CDR3 DNA: TGTGCCAGCAGCTTAAATAGGGGAGGGGGGGAGCAGTACTTC.

This clonotype was seen many times. This chain uses TRBV28 with TRBJ2-7; D may be TRBD2 (8 bases). This CDR3 contains 16 residues. CDR1 and CDR2 from the germline V gene are MDHEN and SYDVKM. Trimming pared 7 bases from V and 4 bases from J, leaving 23 bases between. CDR3 residues: CASIRGGSGSTYEQYF. In nucleotides, the CDR3 is TGTGCCAGCATCCGAGGGGGCAGCGGGAGTACATACGAGCAGTACTTC.

This clonotype was recorded many times. CDR3 in amino acids: CAISPTGGGTQYF. The DNA of the CDR3 is TGTGCCATCAGCCCAACCGGGGGCGGGACCCAGTACTTC. The chain joins TRBV10-3 to TRBJ2-5; either TRBD1 or TRBD2 may supply D (6 bases each). Germline CDR1 is ENHRY and CDR2 is SYGVKD. The germline V and J ends were trimmed by 6 bases and 7 bases, with 15 bases remaining between them. CDR3 size: 13 residues.

This clonotype appeared many times. The V gene is TRBV4-1, the J gene TRBJ2-3; D is unclear. Germline CDR1 is MGHRA and CDR2 is YSYEKL. The CDR3 spans 14 residues. The ends were cut back, 6 bases at V and 6 bases at J, with 16 bases in the middle. This CDR3 reads CASSPSFVEDTQYF. As DNA, the CDR3 is TGCGCCAGCAGTCCAAGCTTCGTGGAGGATACGCAGTATTTT.

This clonotype was observed at least ten times. The CDR3 loop is CASRQGAHGYTF. CDR3 DNA: TGTGCCAGCAGACAGGGGGCGCATGGCTACACCTTC. The chain recombines TRBV28 with TRBJ1-2; 9 bases align to TRBD1. Germline V CDR1 and CDR2: MDHEN, SYDVKM. The CDR3 runs to 12 residues. With V trimmed by 6 bases and J by 6 bases, 2 bases remained unmatched.

As concerns this clonotype: A much larger clone differs by one base, so this may be a read error. The CDR3 end shows no conserved phenylalanine or tryptophan, and so a read error is likely. The rearrangement joins TRBV11-1 to TRBJ2-7; 7 bases line up with TRBD1. J lost 3 bases, V lost 2 bases, and 7 bases had no gene match. CDR3 size: 15 residues. Germline-derived CDR1 and CDR2 are SGHAT and FQDESV (reference sequence). The CDR3 nucleotides read TGTGCCAGCAGCTTACTGGGACAGCCACTCTACGAGCAGTACTCC. It is translated as CASSLLGQPLYEQYS.

This clonotype was found many times. The CDR3 reads CASSLGTGLNSPLHF. For the CDR3, the DNA is TGTGCCAGCAGCTTAGGGACAGGCCTTAATTCACCCCTCCACTTT. The chain has TRBV11-2 and TRBJ1-6; 7 nucleotides line up with TRBD1. Unmatched junction bases numbered 3, after V lost 1 base and J lost 6 bases. CDR1 is SGHAT, CDR2 FQNNGV, per germline. The CDR3 covers 15 residues. Filled out from reference TRBV11-2 and TRBJ1-6, the complete variable domain reads EAGVAQSPRYKIIEKRQSVAFWCNPISGHATLYWYQQILGQGPKLLIQFQNNGVVDDSQLPKDRFSAERLKGVDSTLKIQPAKLEDSAVYLCASSLGTGLNSPLHFGNGTRLTVT.

As regards this clonotype: At one end the junction does not follow the germline gene, possibly because of a read error. The chain uses TRBV3-1 and TRBJ1-2; 8 positions match TRBD1. Germline V gives CDR1 LGHDT, CDR2 YNNKEL (reference sequence). CDR3 length: 15 residues. CDR3 nucleotide sequence: TGTGTCAGCAGCCAATGGACAGGGACAAACTATGGCTACACCTTC. It encodes CVSSQWTGTNYGYTF. The entire variable domain, with the rest obtained from reference TRBV3-1 and TRBJ1-2, is as follows: DTAVSQTPKYLVTQMGNDKSIKCEQNLGHDTMYWYKQDSKKFLKIMFSYNNKELIINETVPNRFSPKSPDKAHLNLHINSLELGDSAVYFCVSSQWTGTNYGYTFGSGTRLTVV.

This chain uses TRBV4-1 with TRBJ2-1; 7 nucleotides line up with TRBD1. V trimming: 1 base; J trimming: 2 bases; junction bases outside the gene matches: 11. The CDR3 contains 18 residues. Germline V gives CDR1 MGHRA, CDR2 YSYEKL. The CDR3 spells CASSQGPQGVPPYNEQFF. The CDR3, as DNA: TGCGCCAGCAGCCAAGGGCCTCAGGGGGTACCCCCCTACAATGAGCAGTTCTTC.

This clonotype was counted at least ten times. J is TRBJ1-2 and V is TRBV7-9; D unclear. V lost 6 bases and J 8 bases, leaving 10 bases between the germline ends. The CDR3 is made up of 11 amino acids. Germline CDR1 SEHNR, CDR2 FQNEAQ (reference sequence). The CDR3 bases are TGTGCCAGCAGTTCGACGGGGGGCTACACCTTC. The encoded protein is CASSSTGGYTF. Supplemented by reference TRBV7-9 and TRBJ1-2, the full variable domain reads DTGVSQNPRHKITKRGQNVTFRCDPISEHNRLYWYRQTLGQGPEFLTYFQNEAQLEKSRLLSDRFSAERPKGSFSTLEIQRTEQGDSAMYLCASSSTGGYTFGSGTRLTVV.

This clonotype appeared many times. The rearrangement uses TRBV3-1 and TRBJ1-2; D remains ambiguous. The CDR3 contains 14 residues. Trimming left V 1 base short and J 7 bases short, with 13 bases between. CDR1 LGHDT and CDR2 YNNKEL come from the germline V gene (reference sequence). In nucleotides, the CDR3 is TGTGCCAGCAGCCAAGGTGAAGGACGGCTTGGCTACACCTTC. Encoded protein: CASSQGEGRLGYTF.

This clonotype was seen repeatedly, ten times or more. The V call is TRBV18, the J call TRBJ2-7; 14 nucleotides agree with TRBD2. In germline, CDR1 is KGHSH, CDR2 LQKENI. V shed 3 bases, J shed 7 bases, and the junction held 2 bases outside the gene matches. This CDR3 has 14 amino acids. The CDR3 spells CASSPTSGGGEQYF. The CDR3 region has the DNA TGTGCCAGCTCACCGACTAGCGGGGGGGGAGAGCAGTACTTC.

This clonotype was seen only once. This could be a read error, since a much larger clone is one nucleotide away. J is TRBJ2-1 and V is TRBV20-1, with 7 positions matching TRBD2. Germline values: CDR1 DFQATT, CDR2 SNEGSKA (reference sequence). Unmatched junction bases numbered 12, after V lost 5 bases and J lost 14 bases. The CDR3 runs to 12 residues. Here the CDR3 reads CSAVYGGDYEFF. The CDR3 DNA sequence: TGCAGTGCTGTCTATGGGGGGGACTACGAGTTCTTC.